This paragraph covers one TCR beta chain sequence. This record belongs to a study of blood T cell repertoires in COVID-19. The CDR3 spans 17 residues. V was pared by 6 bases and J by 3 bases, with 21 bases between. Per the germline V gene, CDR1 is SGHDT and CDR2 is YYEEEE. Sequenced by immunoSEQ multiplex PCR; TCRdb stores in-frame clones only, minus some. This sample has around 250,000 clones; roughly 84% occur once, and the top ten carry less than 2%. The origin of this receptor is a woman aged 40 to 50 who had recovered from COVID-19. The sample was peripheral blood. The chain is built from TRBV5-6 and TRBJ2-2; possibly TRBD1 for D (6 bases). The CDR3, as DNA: TGTGCCAGCAACCCGACAGGCTGGGGGTCAGACACCGGGGAGCTGTTTTTT. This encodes CASNPTGWGSDTGELFF.